This record looks at one TCR beta chain sequence and its context. An end of the junction does not agree with germline; a read error may underlie this. The data stem from a study of blood T cell repertoires in COVID-19. Study summary: Both acute and convalescent COVID-19 samples were obtained from the United States, Italy and Spain. The analysed material was cDNA or gDNA that came from T cells, B-cell-depleted T cells, or PBMCs.

Original processing methods: How many nucleated cells were present was estimated from reference gene primer amplification. Sequencing was performed with immunoSEQ multiplex PCR; in TCRdb, only in-frame clones are kept and a portion is missing. That table is the source of V, J and clone size, and D and trimming were worked out from the DNA. The sample includes 200,000 to 250,000 clones, around 84% of them seen just once. The TCR comes from an older man with acute or convalescent COVID-19. Sample: peripheral blood.

In DNA form, the CDR3 reads TGTGCCAGCAGCTTAGTGGCAGGGAACTCTGAAGCTTTCTTT. Translated, it gives CASSLVAGNSEAFF. This chain connects TRBV11-1 to TRBJ1-1; maybe TRBD1 (5 bases). The CDR3 is 14 residues long. Germline V gene lookup returns CDR1 SGHAT and CDR2 FQDESV (reference sequence).